The clone carrying this T cell receptor beta chain has just a few counts. Repertoires were generated with immunoSEQ multiplex PCR, while TCRdb's copy carries only in-frame clones and drops some. In the table there are approximately 230,000 clones, around 79% of which are singletons. The data are from a study of control samples from healthy donors and cancer patients. The receptor comes from a woman in her sixties or seventies with lung cancer. The specimen was PBMCs.

CDR3: CASSLEGPGTSRYF. The CDR3 nucleotides are TGTGCCAGCAGCTTAGAGGGTCCCGGGACTAGCAGGTACTTC. The chain recombines TRBV11-2 with TRBJ2-7; 9 nucleotides align to TRBD2. The CDR3 has 14 amino acids. Germline loops: CDR1 SGHAT, CDR2 FQNNGV. Germline trimming cut 0 bases from V and 12 bases from J; bases unmatched to any gene: 9.